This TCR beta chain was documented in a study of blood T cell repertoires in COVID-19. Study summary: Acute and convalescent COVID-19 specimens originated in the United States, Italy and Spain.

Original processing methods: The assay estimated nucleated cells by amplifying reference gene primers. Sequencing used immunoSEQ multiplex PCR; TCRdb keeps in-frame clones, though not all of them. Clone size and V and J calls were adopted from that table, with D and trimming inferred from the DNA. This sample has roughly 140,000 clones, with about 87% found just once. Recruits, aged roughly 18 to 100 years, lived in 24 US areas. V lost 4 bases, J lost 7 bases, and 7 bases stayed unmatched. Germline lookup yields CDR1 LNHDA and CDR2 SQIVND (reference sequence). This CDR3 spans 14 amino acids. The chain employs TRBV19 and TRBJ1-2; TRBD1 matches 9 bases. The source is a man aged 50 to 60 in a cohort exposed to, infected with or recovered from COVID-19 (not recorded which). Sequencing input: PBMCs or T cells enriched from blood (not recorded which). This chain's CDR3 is CASSTPGQGSGYTF. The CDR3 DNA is TGTGCCAGTAGTACCCCGGGACAGGGCTCTGGCTACACCTTC.